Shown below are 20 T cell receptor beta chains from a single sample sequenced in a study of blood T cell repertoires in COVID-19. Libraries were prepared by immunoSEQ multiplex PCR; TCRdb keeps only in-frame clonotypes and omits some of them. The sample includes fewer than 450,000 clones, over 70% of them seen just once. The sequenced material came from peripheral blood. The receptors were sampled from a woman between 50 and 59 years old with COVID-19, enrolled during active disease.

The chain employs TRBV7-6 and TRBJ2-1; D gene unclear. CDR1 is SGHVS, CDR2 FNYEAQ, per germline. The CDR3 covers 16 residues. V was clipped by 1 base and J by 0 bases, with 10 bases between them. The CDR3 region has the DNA TGTGCCAGCAGCTTAGACCCCCCTACCTCCTACAATGAGCAGTTCTTC. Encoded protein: CASSLDPPTSYNEQFF.

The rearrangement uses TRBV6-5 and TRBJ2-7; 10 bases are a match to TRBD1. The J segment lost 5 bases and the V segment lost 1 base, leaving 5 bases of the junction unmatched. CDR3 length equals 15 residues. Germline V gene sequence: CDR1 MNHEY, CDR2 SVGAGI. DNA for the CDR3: TGTGCCAGCAGTTACTTGGGGACAGGGGACCACGAGCAGTACTTC. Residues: CASSYLGTGDHEQYF.

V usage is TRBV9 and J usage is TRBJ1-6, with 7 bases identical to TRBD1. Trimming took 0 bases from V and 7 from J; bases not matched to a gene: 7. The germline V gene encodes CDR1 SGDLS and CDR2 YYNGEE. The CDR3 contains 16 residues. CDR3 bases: TGTGCCAGCAGCGTAGATCTCGGACAGGTGAATTCACCCCTCCACTTT. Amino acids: CASSVDLGQVNSPLHF. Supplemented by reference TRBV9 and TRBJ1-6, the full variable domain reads DSGVTQTPKHLITATGQRVTLRCSPRSGDLSVYWYQQSLDQGLQFLIQYYNGEERAKGNILERFSAQQFPDLHSELNLSSLELGDSALYFCASSVDLGQVNSPLHFGNGTRLTVT.

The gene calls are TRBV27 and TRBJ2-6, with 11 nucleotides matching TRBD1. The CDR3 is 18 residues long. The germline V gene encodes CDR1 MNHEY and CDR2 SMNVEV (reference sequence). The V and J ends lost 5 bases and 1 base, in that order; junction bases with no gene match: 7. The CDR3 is CASSRLDRGPSGANVLTF. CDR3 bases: TGTGCCAGCAGTCGGTTGGACAGGGGGCCATCTGGGGCCAACGTCCTGACTTTC.

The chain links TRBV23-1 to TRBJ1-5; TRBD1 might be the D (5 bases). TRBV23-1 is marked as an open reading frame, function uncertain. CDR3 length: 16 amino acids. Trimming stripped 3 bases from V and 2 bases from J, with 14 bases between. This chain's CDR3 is CASSQTRVSGNQPQHF. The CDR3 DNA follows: TGCGCCAGCAGTCAGACCAGGGTGAGCGGCAATCAGCCCCAGCATTTT.

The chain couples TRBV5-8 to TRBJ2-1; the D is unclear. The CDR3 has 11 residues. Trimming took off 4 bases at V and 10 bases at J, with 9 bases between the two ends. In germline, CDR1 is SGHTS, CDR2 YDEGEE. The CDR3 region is CASSPGEEQFF. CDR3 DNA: TGTGCCAGCAGCCCTGGTGAGGAGCAGTTCTTC.

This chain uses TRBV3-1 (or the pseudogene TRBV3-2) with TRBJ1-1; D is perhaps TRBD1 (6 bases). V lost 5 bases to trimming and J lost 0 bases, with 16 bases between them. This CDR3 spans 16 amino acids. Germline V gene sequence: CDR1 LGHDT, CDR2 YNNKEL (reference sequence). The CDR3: CASSNGYRVMNTEAFF. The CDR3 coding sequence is TGTGCCAGCAGCAACGGATACAGGGTCATGAACACTGAAGCTTTCTTT.

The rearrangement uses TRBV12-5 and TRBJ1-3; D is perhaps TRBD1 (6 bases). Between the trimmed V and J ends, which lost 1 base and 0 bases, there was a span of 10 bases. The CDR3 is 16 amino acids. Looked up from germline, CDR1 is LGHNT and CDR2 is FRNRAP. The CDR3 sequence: CASGLDTGSSGNTIYF. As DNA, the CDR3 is TGTGCTAGTGGTTTGGACACAGGGAGCTCTGGAAACACCATATATTTT.

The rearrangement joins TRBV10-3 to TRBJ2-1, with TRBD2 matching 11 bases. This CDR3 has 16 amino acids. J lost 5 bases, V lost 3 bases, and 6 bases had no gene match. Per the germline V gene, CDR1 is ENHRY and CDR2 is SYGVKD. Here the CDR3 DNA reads TGTGCCATCAGTGATCTTAGCGGGAGGGCCGACAATGAGCAGTTCTTC. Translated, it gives CAISDLSGRADNEQFF.

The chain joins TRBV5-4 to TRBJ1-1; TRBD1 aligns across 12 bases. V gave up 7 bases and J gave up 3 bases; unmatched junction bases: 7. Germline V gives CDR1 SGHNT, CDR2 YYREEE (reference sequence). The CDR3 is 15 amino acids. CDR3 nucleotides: TGTGCCAGCCGGGGACAGGGGGCATTGGACACTGAAGCTTTCTTT. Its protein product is CASRGQGALDTEAFF.

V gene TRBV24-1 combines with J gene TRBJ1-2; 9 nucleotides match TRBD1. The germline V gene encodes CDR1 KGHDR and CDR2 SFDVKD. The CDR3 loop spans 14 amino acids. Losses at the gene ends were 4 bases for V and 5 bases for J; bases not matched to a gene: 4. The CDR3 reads CATSDGGTGYGYTF. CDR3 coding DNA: TGTGCCACCAGTGACGGCGGGACAGGGTATGGCTACACCTTC.

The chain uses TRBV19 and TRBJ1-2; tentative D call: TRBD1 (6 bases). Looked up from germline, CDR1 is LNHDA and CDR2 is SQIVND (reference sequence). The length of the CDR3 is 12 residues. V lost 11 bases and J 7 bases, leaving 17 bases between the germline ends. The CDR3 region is CAGTTGYGGYTF. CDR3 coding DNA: TGTGCCGGAACTACAGGGTACGGTGGCTACACCTTC. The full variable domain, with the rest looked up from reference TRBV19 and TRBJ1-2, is DGGITQSPKYLFRKEGQNVTLSCEQNLNHDAMYWYRQDPGQGLRLIYYSQIVNDFQKGDIAEGYSVSREKKESFPLTVTSAQKNPTAFYLCAGTTGYGGYTFGSGTRLTVV.

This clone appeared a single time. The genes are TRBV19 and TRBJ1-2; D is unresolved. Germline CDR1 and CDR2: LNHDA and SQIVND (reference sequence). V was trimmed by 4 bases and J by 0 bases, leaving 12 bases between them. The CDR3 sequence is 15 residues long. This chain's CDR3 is CASSSYLRANYGYTF. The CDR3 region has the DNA TGTGCCAGTAGTAGCTACCTGAGAGCTAACTATGGCTACACCTTC. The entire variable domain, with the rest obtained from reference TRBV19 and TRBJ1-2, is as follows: DGGITQSPKYLFRKEGQNVTLSCEQNLNHDAMYWYRQDPGQGLRLIYYSQIVNDFQKGDIAEGYSVSREKKESFPLTVTSAQKNPTAFYLCASSSYLRANYGYTFGSGTRLTVV.

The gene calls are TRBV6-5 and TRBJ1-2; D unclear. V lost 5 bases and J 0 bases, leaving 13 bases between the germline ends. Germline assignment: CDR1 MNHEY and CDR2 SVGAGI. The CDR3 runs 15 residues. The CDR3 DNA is TGTGCCAGCAGTCCCTCGGTGGGCCCTAACTATGGCTACACCTTC. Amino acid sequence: CASSPSVGPNYGYTF.

For the CDR3, the DNA is TGCGCCAGCAGCCAAGATTCAGAATATGAGCAGTTCTTC. Its protein product is CASSQDSEYEQFF. The V and J genes are TRBV4-3 and TRBJ2-1; D gene ambiguous. Trimming took off 0 bases at V and 8 bases at J, with 8 bases between the two ends. This CDR3 comprises 13 residues. Germline V gives CDR1 LGHNA, CDR2 YSLEER.

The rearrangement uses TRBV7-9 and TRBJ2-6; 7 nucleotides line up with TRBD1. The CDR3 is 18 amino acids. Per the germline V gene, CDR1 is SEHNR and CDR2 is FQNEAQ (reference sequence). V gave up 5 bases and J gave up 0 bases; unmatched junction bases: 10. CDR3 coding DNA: TGTGCCAGCAGCCCGGGGACAGCCCAAAACTCTGGGGCCAACGTCCTGACTTTC. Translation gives CASSPGTAQNSGANVLTF.

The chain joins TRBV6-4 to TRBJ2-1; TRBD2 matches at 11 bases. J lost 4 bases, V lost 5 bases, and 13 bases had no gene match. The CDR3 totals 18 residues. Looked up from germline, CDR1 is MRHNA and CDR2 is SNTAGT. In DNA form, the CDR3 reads TGTGCCAGCAGTTGCACAGATTCGGGACTAGCGGCTTACAATGAGCAGTTCTTC. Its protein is CASSCTDSGLAAYNEQFF.

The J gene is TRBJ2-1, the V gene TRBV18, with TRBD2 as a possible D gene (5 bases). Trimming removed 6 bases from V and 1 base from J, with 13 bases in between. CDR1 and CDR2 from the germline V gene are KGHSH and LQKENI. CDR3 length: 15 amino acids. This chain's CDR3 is CASSRGLDSYNEQFF. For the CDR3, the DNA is TGTGCCAGCTCCCGCGGACTGGATTCCTACAATGAGCAGTTCTTC.

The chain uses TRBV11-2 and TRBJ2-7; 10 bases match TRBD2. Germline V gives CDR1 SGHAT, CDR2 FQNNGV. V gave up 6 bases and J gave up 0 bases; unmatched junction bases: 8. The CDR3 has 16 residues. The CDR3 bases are TGTGCCAGCAGTTCCGAGACTAGCGGGTCCTCCTACGAGCAGTACTTC. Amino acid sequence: CASSSETSGSSYEQYF.

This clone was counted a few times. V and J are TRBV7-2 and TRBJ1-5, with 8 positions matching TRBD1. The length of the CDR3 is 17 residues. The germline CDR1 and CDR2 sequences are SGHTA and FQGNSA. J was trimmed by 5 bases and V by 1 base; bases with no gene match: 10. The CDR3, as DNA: TGTGCCAGCAGCTTAGAATTTCCGGACAGGGAGGATCAGCCCCAGCATTTT. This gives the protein CASSLEFPDREDQPQHF.